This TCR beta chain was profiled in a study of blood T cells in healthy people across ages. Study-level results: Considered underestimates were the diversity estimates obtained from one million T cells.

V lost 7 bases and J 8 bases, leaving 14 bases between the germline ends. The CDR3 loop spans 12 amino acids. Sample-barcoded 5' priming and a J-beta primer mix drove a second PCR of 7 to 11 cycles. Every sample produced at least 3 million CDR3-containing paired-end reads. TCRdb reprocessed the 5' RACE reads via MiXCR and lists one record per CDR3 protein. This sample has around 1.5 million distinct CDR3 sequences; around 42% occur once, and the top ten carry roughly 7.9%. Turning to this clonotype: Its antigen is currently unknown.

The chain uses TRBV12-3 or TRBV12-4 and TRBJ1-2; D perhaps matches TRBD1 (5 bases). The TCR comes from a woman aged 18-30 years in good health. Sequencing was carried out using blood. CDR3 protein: CASTTGAPGYTF. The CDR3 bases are TGTGCCAGCACTACCGGGGCCCCAGGCTACACCTTC.